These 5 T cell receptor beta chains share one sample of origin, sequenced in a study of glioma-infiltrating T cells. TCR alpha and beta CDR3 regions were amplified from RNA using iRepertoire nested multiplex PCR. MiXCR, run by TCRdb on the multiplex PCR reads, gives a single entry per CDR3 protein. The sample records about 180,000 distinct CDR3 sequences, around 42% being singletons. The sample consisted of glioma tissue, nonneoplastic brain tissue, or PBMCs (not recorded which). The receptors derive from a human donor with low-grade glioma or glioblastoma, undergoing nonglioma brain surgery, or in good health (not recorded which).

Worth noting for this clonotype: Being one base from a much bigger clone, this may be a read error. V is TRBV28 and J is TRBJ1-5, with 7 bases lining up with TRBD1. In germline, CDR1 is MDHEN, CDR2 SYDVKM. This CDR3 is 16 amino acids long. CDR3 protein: CASSRRQGLSNKPQHF. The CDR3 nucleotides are TGTGCCAGCAGTCGTCGACAGGGTCTAAGCAATAAGCCCCAGCATTTT.

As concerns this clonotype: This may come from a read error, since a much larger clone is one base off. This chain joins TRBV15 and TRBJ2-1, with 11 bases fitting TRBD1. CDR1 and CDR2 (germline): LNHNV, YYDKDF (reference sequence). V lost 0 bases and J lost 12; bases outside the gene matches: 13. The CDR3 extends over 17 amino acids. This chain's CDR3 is CATSRDPPGQGVDGQFF. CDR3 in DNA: TGTGCCACCAGCAGAGATCCCCCGGGACAGGGGGTAGATGGGCAGTTCTTC.

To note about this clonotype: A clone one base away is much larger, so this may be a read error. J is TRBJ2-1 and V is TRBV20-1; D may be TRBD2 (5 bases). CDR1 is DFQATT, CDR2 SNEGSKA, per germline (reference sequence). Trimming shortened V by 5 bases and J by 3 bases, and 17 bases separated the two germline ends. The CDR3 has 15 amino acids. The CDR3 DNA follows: TGCAGTGCTGGAGGACGCACGCGGATCTACAATGAGCAGTTCTTC. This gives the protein CSAGGRTRIYNEQFF.

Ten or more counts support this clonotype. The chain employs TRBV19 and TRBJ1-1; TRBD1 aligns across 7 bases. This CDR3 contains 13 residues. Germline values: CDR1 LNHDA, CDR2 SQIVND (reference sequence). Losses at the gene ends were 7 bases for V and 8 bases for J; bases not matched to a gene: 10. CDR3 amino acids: CASKVQGVEEAFF. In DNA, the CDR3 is TGTGCCAGTAAGGTTCAGGGGGTTGAGGAAGCTTTCTTT.

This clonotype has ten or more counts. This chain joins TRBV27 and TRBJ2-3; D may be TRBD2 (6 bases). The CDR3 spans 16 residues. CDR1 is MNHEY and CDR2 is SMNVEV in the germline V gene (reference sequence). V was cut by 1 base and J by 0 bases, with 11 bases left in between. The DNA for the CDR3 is TGTGCCAGCAGTTTATATCTCGCGGGGAGCACAGATACGCAGTATTTT. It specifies CASSLYLAGSTDTQYF.